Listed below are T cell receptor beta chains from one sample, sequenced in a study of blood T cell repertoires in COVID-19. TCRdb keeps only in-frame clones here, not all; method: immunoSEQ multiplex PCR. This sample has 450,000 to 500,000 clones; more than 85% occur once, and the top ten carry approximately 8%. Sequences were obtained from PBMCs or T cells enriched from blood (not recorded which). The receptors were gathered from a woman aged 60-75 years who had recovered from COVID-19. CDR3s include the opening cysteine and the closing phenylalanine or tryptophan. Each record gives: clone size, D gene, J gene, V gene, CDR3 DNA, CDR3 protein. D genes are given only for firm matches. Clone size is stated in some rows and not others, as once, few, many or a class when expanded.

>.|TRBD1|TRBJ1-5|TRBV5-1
TGCGCCAGCAGCTTGGGAGGGACAGGGGCGAAGCAGCCCCAGCATTTT
CASSLGGTGAKQPQHF
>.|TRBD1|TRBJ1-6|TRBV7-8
TGTGCCAGCAGCGCCGAACAGGGGTCACCCCTCCACTTT
CASSAEQGSPLHF
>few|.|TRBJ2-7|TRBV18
TGTGCCAGCTCACCAAAAGCTCCTATCGGTCAGGGGCGATACGAGCAGTACTTC
CASSPKAPIGQGRYEQYF
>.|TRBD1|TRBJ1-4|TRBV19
TGTGCCAGTAGTATTACGGGACAGAGTAATGAAAAACTGTTTTTT
CASSITGQSNEKLFF
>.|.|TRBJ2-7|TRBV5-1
TGCGCCAGCCACGCCCCCGGGGAGCAGTACTTC
CASHAPGEQYF
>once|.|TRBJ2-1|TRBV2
TGTGCCAGCAGCCCCCCCGGAGGGTATGAGCAGTTCTTC
CASSPPGGYEQFF
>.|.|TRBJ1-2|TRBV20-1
TGCAGTGCTAGAGATAAGATCGAGCAGGTCTTC
CSARDKIEQVF
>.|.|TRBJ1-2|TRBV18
TGTGCCAGCTCACATACGGCAGGGAGGGCCACCTTC
CASSHTAGRATF
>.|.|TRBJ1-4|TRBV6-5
TGTGCCAGCTGGCGGGGGGGCCTGGTAGAAAAACTGTTTTTT
CASWRGGLVEKLFF
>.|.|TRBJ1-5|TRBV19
TGTGCCAGTAGGGGTTGGGGGGGTAGCAATCAGCCCCAGCATTTT
CASRGWGGSNQPQHF
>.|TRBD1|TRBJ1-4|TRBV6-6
TGTGCCAGCAGTGCAGGGACAGTTGCAACTAATGAAAAACTGTTTTTT
CASSAGTVATNEKLFF
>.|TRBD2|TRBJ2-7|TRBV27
TGTGCCAGCAGTCAGGGACTAGCGGGCTACGAGCAGTACTTC
CASSQGLAGYEQYF
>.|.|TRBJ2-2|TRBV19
TGTGCCACTAAACAGCTCCATTTACTGAACACCGGGGAGCTGTTTTTT
CATKQLHLLNTGELFF
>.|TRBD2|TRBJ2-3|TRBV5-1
TGCGCCAGCAGCTTCCTAGCGGGGGAACCCACAGATACGCAGTATTTT
CASSFLAGEPTDTQYF
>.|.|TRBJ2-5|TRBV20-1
TGCAGTGCTATAGTAGAAAAGACCCAGTACTTC
CSAIVEKTQYF
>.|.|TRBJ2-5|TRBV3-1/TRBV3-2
TGTGCCAGCAGCCAAGTTACAGTCCAAGAGACCCAGTACTTC
CASSQVTVQETQYF
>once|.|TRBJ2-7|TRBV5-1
TGCGCCAGCAGCTTAAGTACAGGACCCTACGAGCAGTACTTC
CASSLSTGPYEQYF
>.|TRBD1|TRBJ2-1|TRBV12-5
TGTGCTAGTGGTTTGAGGCAGGGGGCGCCGAATGAGCAGTTCTTC
CASGLRQGAPNEQFF
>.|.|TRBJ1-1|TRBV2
TGTGCCAGCAGGATAACAGGGCCCACTGAAGCTTTCTTT
CASRITGPTEAFF
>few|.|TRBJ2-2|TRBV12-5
TGTGCTAGTGGTTTGCAATCGGACTGGGGCACCGGGGAGCTGTTTTTT
CASGLQSDWGTGELFF
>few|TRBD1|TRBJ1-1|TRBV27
TGTGCCAGCAGTTTAAGCACGGGACAGAGCACTGAAGCTTTCTTT
CASSLSTGQSTEAFF
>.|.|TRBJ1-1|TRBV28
TGTGCCAGCCGGGACACCACTGAAGCTTTCTTT
CASRDTTEAFF
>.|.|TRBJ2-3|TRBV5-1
TGCGCCAGCAGCCCGCTTCGGGACACAGATACGCAGTATTTT
CASSPLRDTDTQYF
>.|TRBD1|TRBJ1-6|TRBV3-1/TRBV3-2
TGTGCCAGCAGCCAAGGACAGGGTGATTCACCCCTCCACTTT
CASSQGQGDSPLHF
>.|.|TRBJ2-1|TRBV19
TGTGCCAGTAGTATGGGCCCTCCCTCCTACAATGAGCAGTTCTTC
CASSMGPPSYNEQFF
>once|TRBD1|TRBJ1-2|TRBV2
TGTGCCAGCAGCGACGGGACAGGGGGGGCCTATGGCTACACCTTC
CASSDGTGGAYGYTF
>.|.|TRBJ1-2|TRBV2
TGTGCCAGCAGTGAAGAGCTAGGGGCCGGTGGCTACACCTTC
CASSEELGAGGYTF
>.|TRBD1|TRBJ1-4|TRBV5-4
TGTGCCAGCAGCTCGAGCAGGGGGGTACATGAAAAACTGTTTTTT
CASSSSRGVHEKLFF
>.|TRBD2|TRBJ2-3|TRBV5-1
TGCGCCAGCAGCTTCGGCGGGGGGAGCACAGATACGCAGTATTTT
CASSFGGGSTDTQYF
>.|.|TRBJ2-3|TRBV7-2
TGTGCCAGCAGCCCCTCCCATGGCCCTAGCACAGATACGCAGTATTTT
CASSPSHGPSTDTQYF
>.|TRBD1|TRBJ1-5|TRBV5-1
TGCGCCAGCAGCTTGGCAGGGGGACAGCCCCAGCATTTT
CASSLAGGQPQHF
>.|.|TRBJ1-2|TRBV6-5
TGTGCCAGCAGTTCCAGGACTGTTAATGGCTACACCTTC
CASSSRTVNGYTF
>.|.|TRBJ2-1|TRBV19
TGTGCCAGTAGTATAGCCAGGTCCTCCTACAATGAGCAGTTCTTC
CASSIARSSYNEQFF
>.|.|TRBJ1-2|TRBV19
TGTGCCAGTAGTATAGCCCCACGAGGGGGTGCCTACTATGGCTACACCTTC
CASSIAPRGGAYYGYTF
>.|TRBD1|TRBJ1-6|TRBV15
TGTGCCACCAGCAGAGATCTCCCAGGGGGAGGTTCCTATAATTCACCCCTCCACTTT
CATSRDLPGGGSYNSPLHF
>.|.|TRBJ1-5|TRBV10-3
TGTGCCATCTCGCCGGGACAAGAGCAGCCCCAGCATTTT
CAISPGQEQPQHF
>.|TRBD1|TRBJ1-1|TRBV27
TGTGCCAGCGGGAACCGACAGGGCGAAGCTTTCTTT
CASGNRQGEAFF
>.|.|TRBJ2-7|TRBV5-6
TGTGCCAGCAGCGCCAGGGGAGGGGAGCAGTACTTC
CASSARGGEQYF
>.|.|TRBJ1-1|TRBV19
TGTGCCAGTAGTGGGGCCATTGGTTTTCCCAACACTGAAGCTTTCTTT
CASSGAIGFPNTEAFF
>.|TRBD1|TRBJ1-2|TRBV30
TGTGCCTGGAGTATCCCGGGACAGGGCCATTCTGGCTATGGCTACACCTTC
CAWSIPGQGHSGYGYTF
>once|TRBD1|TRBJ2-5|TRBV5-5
TGTGCCAGCAGCGCCTCCCGGGGACAGGCGGAGACCCAGTACTTC
CASSASRGQAETQYF
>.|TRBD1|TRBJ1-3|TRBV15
TGTGCCACCAGAACCGGGACAGCTGGAAACACCATATATTTT
CATRTGTAGNTIYF
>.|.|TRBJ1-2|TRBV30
TGTGCCTGCCGGTGGGGGGGGAGGGGCTACACCTTC
CACRWGGRGYTF
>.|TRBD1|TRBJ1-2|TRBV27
TGTGCCAGCGGGACAGGGGAATTAGGCTACACCTTC
CASGTGELGYTF
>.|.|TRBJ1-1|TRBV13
TGTGCCAGCAGCCCGTTGGCGGGCACTGAAGCTTTCTTT
CASSPLAGTEAFF
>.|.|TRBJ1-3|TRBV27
TGTGCCAGCAGTTTAAAGAGCTCTGGAAACACCATATATTTT
CASSLKSSGNTIYF
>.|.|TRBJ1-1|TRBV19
TGTGCCAGTAGTTCAAGGGCAGGGGACACTGAAGCTTTCTTT
CASSSRAGDTEAFF
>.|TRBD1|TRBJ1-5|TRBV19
TGTGCCAGTGGTTACCGGGACAGACCCAATCAGCCCCAGCATTTT
CASGYRDRPNQPQHF
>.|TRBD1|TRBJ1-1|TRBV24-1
TGTGCCACCAGTCGGGACAGGGAAGGTTTTGCGGCTGAAGCTTTCTTT
CATSRDREGFAAEAFF
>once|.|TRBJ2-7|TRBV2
TGTGCCATCCTAAACCCTACCGGGGGGCTAGAGCAGTACTTC
CAILNPTGGLEQYF
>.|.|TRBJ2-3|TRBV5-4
TGTGCCAGCAGCTTGTTAGCTAGCTCTAGCACAGATACGCAGTATTTT
CASSLLASSSTDTQYF
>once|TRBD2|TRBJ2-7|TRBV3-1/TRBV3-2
TGTGCCAGCAGCCACAGCAGCGGGGGGGCCTACGAGCAGTACTTC
CASSHSSGGAYEQYF